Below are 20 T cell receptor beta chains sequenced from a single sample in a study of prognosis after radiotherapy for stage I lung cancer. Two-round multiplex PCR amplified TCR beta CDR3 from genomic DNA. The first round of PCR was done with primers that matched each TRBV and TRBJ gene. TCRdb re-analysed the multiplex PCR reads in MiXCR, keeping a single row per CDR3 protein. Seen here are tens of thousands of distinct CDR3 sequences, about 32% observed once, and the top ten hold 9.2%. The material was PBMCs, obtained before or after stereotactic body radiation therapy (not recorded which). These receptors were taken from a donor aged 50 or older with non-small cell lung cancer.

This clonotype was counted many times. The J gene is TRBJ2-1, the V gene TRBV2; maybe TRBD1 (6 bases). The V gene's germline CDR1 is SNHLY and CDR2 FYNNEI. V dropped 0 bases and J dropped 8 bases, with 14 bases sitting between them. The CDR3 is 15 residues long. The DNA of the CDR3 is TGTGCCAGCAGTGAAGCGGGGGCCCCCGCTGATGAGCAGTTCTTC. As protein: CASSEAGAPADEQFF.

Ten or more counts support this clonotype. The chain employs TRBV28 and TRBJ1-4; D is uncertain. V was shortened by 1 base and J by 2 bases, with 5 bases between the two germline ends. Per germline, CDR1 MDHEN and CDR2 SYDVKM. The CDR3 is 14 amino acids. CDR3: CASSLSDTNEKLFF. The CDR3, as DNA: TGTGCCAGCAGTTTATCAGATACTAATGAAAAACTGTTTTTT.

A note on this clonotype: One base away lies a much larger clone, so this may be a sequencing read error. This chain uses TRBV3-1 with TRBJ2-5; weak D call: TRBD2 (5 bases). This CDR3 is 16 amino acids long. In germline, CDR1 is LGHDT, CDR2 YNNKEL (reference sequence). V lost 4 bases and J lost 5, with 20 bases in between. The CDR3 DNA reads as TGTGCCAGCAGCCTCTCGGTGTCAGTTTCGGGGGAGACCCAGTACTTC. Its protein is CASSLSVSVSGETQYF.

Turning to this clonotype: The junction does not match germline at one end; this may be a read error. The CDR3 loop reads CASSFGRVRNYGYTF. CDR3 bases: TGTGCTAGCAGTTTCGGGAGGGTGCGCAACTATGGCTACACCTTC. The chain employs TRBV12-3 or TRBV12-4 and TRBJ1-2, with D hard to call. This CDR3 is 15 amino acids long.

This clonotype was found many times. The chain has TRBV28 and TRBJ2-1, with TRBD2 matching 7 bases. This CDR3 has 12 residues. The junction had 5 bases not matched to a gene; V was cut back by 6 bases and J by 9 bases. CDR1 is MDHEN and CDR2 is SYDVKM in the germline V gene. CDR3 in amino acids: CASSRDYPEQFF. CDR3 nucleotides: TGTGCCAGCAGCAGGGACTATCCTGAGCAGTTCTTC.

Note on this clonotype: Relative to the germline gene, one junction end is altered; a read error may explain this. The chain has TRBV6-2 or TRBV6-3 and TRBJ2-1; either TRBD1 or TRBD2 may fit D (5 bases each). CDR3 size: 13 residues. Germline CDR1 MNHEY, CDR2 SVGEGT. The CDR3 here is CDSSYGAYNEQFF. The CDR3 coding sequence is TGTGACAGCAGTTACGGGGCCTACAATGAGCAGTTCTTT.

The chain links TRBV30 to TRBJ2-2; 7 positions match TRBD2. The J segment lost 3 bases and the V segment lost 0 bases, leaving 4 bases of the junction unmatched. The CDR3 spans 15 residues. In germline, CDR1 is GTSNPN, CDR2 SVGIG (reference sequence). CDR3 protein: CAWSVNGLDTGELFF. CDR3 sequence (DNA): TGTGCCTGGAGTGTAAACGGACTAGACACCGGGGAGCTGTTTTTT.

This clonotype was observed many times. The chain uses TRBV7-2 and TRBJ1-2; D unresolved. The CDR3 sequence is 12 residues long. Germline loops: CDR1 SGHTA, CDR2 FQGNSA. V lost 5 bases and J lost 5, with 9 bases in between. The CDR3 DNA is TGTGCCAGCAGCGCCCGTCAATATGGCTACACCTTC. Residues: CASSARQYGYTF.

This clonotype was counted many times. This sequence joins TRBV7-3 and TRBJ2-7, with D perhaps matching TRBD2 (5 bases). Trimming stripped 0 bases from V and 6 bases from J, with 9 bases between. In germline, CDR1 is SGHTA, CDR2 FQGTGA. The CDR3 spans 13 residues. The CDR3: CASSLTGVTEQYF. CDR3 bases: TGTGCCAGCAGCTTAACCGGGGTAACCGAGCAGTACTTC.

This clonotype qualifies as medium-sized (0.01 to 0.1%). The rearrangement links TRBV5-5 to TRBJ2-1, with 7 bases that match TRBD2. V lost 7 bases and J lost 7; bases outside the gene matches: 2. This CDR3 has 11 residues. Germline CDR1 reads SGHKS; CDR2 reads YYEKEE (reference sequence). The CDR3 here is CASGEGNEQFF. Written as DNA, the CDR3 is TGTGCCAGCGGGGAGGGGAATGAGCAGTTCTTC.

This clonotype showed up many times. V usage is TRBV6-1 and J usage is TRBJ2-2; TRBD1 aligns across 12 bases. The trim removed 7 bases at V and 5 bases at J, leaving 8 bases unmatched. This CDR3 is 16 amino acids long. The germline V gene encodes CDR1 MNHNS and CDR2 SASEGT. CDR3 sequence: CASNPGTGGRTGELFF. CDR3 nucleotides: TGTGCCAGCAACCCCGGGACAGGGGGCCGGACCGGGGAGCTGTTTTTT.

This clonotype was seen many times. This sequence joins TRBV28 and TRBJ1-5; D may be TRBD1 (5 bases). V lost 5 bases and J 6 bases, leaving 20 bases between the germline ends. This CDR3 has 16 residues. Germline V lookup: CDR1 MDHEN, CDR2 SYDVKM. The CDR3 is CASSIVRGGFGQPQHF. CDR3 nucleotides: TGTGCCAGCAGTATAGTAAGGGGTGGATTCGGTCAGCCCCAGCATTTT.

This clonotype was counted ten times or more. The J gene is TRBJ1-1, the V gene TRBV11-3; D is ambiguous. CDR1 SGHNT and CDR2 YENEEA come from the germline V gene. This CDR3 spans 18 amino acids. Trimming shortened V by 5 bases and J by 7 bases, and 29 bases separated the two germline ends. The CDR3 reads CASSLKGMSPDRRGEAFF. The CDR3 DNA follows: TGTGCCAGCAGCCTTAAAGGTATGTCACCGGACCGAAGAGGTGAAGCTTTCTTT.

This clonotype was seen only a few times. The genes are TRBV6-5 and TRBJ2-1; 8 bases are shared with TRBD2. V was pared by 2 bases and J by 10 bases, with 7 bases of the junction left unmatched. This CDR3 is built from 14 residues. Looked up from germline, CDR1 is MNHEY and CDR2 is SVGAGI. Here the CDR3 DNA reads TGTGCCAGCAGTTACACCCGGACTAGCCGGGAGCAGTTCTTC. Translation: CASSYTRTSREQFF.

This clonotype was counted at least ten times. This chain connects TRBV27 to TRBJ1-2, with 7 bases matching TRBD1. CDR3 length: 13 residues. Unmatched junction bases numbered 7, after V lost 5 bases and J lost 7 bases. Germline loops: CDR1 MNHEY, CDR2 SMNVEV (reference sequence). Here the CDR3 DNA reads TGTGCCAGCAGTATGGACAGGAGTCGTGGCTACACCTTC. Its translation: CASSMDRSRGYTF.

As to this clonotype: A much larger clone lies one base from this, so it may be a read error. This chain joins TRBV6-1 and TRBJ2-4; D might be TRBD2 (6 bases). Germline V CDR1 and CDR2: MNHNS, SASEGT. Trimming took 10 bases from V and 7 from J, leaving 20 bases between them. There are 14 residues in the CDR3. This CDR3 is CAISTGSAGNIQYF. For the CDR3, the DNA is TGTGCCATCAGCACCGGGAGCGCGGGCAACATTCAGTACTTC.

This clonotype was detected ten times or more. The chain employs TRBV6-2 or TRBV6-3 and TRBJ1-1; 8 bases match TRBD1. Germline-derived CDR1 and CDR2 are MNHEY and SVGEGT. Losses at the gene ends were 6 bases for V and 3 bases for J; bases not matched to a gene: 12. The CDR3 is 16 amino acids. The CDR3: CASSYRGLSLDTEAFF. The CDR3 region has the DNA TGTGCCAGCAGCTACAGGGGGTTGAGTCTTGACACTGAAGCTTTCTTT.

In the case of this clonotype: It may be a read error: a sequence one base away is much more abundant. The chain's CDR3 is CASSQNTESFF. The CDR3 DNA follows: TGCGCCAGCTCACAGAACACTGAATCTTTCTTT. The chain uses TRBV5-1 and TRBJ1-1; D is unresolved. From germline, CDR1 is SGHRS and CDR2 YFSETQ. The CDR3 is made up of 11 amino acids.

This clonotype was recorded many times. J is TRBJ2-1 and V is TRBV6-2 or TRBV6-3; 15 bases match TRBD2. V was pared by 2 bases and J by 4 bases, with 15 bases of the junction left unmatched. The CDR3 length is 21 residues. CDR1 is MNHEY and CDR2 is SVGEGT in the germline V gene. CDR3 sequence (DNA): TGTGCCAGCAGTTACCCATTTTCGGGACTAGCGGGAGGAATAGCTTACAATGAGCAGTTCTTC. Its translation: CASSYPFSGLAGGIAYNEQFF.

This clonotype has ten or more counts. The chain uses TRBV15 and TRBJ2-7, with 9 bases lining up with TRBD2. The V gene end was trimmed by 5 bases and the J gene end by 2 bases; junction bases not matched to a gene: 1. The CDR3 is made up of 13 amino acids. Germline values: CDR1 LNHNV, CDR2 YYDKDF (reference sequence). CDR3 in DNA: TGTGCCACCAGCCTAGCGGGAACCTACGAGCAGTACTTC. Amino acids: CATSLAGTYEQYF.